The rows below give T cell receptor beta chains drawn from one sample of a study of cytomegalovirus exposure and HLA in healthy donors. Only in-frame clones appear in the TCRdb table, and some are missing; sequencing was by immunoSEQ multiplex PCR. The data contain 99,000 or so clones, roughly 79% of them singletons. Sequenced: PBMCs. The receptors stem from a male donor in good health and CMV-seronegative. Both conserved end residues are part of each CDR3.

J gene: TRBJ2-1
V gene: TRBV9
CDR3 protein: CASSELAGSDEQFF

J gene: TRBJ2-2
V gene: TRBV6-6
CDR3 protein: CASTGQGATGELFF

J gene: TRBJ1-4
V gene: TRBV6-1
CDR3 protein: CAISLANEKLFF

J gene: TRBJ2-7
V gene: TRBV5-6
CDR3 protein: CASSLEAGSSYEQYF

J gene: TRBJ1-3
V gene: TRBV15
CDR3 protein: CATSRDGRGLSGNTIYF

J gene: TRBJ1-1
V gene: TRBV18
CDR3 protein: CASSPPDTNTEAFF

J gene: TRBJ2-7
V gene: TRBV27
CDR3 protein: CASRRGTHYEQYF

J gene: TRBJ2-3
V gene: TRBV28
CDR3 protein: CASRGTGGPDTQYF

J gene: TRBJ1-3
V gene: TRBV10-2
CDR3 protein: CASSLTRPAHGNTIYF

J gene: TRBJ2-7
V gene: TRBV10-3
CDR3 protein: CAISGAGGEQYF

J gene: TRBJ2-3
V gene: TRBV27
CDR3 protein: CASSFRGTLGGTDTQYF

J gene: TRBJ2-3
V gene: TRBV5-1
CDR3 protein: CASSPGQGFADTQYF

J gene: TRBJ2-2
V gene: TRBV2
CDR3 protein: CASQKGPNTGELFF

J gene: TRBJ1-4
V gene: TRBV5-4
CDR3 protein: CASSGRAGEKLFF

J gene: TRBJ2-3
V gene: TRBV30
CDR3 protein: CAWRRREVFFPTDTQYF

J gene: TRBJ2-7
V gene: TRBV30
CDR3 protein: CAWSVGTGAWYEQYF

J gene: TRBJ1-1
V gene: TRBV6-5
CDR3 protein: CASSYSRDSTEAFF

J gene: TRBJ2-3
V gene: TRBV20-1
CDR3 protein: CSAPYTDTQYF

J gene: TRBJ2-1
V gene: TRBV9
CDR3 protein: CASSPTSAGGNEQFF

J gene: TRBJ2-1
V gene: TRBV28
CDR3 protein: CASRPTSGVGNEQFF

J gene: TRBJ1-5
V gene: TRBV27
CDR3 protein: CASSATVSNQPQHF

J gene: TRBJ2-1
V gene: TRBV6-6
CDR3 protein: CASSYSTGRSYNEQFF

J gene: TRBJ2-3
V gene: TRBV5-1
CDR3 protein: CASSLEGGLRTDTQYF

J gene: TRBJ2-1
V gene: TRBV7-9
CDR3 protein: CASKNTGTGGDEQFF

J gene: TRBJ2-4
V gene: TRBV7-8
CDR3 protein: CASSPLRTSGSKNIQYF

J gene: TRBJ1-1
V gene: TRBV18
CDR3 protein: CASSPSWGQGLVAEAFF

J gene: TRBJ1-1
V gene: TRBV28
CDR3 protein: CASSSRRNTEAFF

J gene: TRBJ2-1
V gene: TRBV6-1
CDR3 protein: CASSESGASYNEQFF

J gene: TRBJ2-2
V gene: TRBV11-3
CDR3 protein: CASSLGSDTGELFF

J gene: TRBJ2-3
V gene: TRBV7-3
CDR3 protein: CASSTTGTGQDTQYF

J gene: TRBJ2-2
V gene: TRBV4-1
CDR3 protein: CASSQGEWLANTGELFF

J gene: TRBJ1-4
V gene: TRBV9
CDR3 protein: CASSSTDRANEKLFF

J gene: TRBJ2-1
V gene: TRBV6-1
CDR3 protein: CASSEHPEGAGEQFF

J gene: TRBJ2-3
V gene: TRBV6-1
CDR3 protein: CASGGRTDTQYF

J gene: TRBJ2-3
V gene: TRBV12-1
CDR3 protein: CASSFEWDKFTDTQYF

J gene: TRBJ2-3
V gene: TRBV18
CDR3 protein: CASSNRLAGGASTDTQYF

J gene: TRBJ2-1
V gene: TRBV7-3
CDR3 protein: CASRSTGGSYNEQFF

J gene: TRBJ1-3
V gene: TRBV14
CDR3 protein: CASSQYSRAGNTIYF

J gene: TRBJ2-7
V gene: TRBV2
CDR3 protein: CASSDGLAANEQYF

J gene: TRBJ2-6
V gene: TRBV5-4
CDR3 protein: CASIRQGAGANVLTF

J gene: TRBJ2-5
V gene: TRBV10-2
CDR3 protein: CASRAVAETQYF

J gene: TRBJ2-2
V gene: TRBV7-3
CDR3 protein: CASSLEGQGRRNTGELFF

J gene: TRBJ1-1
V gene: TRBV5-4
CDR3 protein: CASSLQGMNTEAFF

J gene: TRBJ2-1
V gene: TRBV21-1
CDR3 protein: CASSASTSGRNCRFRNEQFF

J gene: TRBJ2-1
V gene: TRBV7-6
CDR3 protein: CASSLTTHNEQFF

J gene: TRBJ1-4
V gene: TRBV19
CDR3 protein: CTAPGFTEKLFF

J gene: TRBJ2-3
V gene: TRBV5-8
CDR3 protein: CASSLAGQGATDTQYF

J gene: TRBJ2-1
V gene: TRBV2
CDR3 protein: CASSDWAGSDEQFF

J gene: TRBJ2-5
V gene: TRBV28
CDR3 protein: CAHRAGGPRETQYF